The rows below give T cell receptor beta chains drawn from one sample of a study of blood T cells in healthy people across ages. TCRdb reprocessed the 5' RACE reads via MiXCR and lists one record per CDR3 protein. Of some 1.8 million distinct CDR3 sequences in the sample, 30% to 40% are singletons; the top ten hold 20% to 25%. The specimen was blood. These receptors were taken from a human donor in good health. Both conserved end residues are part of each CDR3. The size of a clone is reported for some rows only, either as once, few or many, or as a class for expanded clones.

>few|TRBV4-3|TRBJ1-2
CASSQDLEGELLGYTF
>-|TRBV6-2/TRBV6-3|TRBJ1-1
CASSYSMRSTEAFF
>few|TRBV20-1|TRBJ2-1
CSARVGVKPNEQFF
>-|TRBV20-1|TRBJ2-7
CSARGQVGSYEQYF
>-|TRBV10-3|TRBJ2-5
CAISEGSGKETQYF
>few|TRBV6-5|TRBJ1-1
CASSPTGRRNTEAFF
>once|TRBV5-1|TRBJ2-5
CATSPTGDETQYF
>-|TRBV4-3|TRBJ1-2
CASSQDTWVLGSNGYTF
>few|TRBV6-5|TRBJ2-5
CASSYAFVGTSTEETQYF
>few|TRBV6-1|TRBJ2-1
CASSEAPGVYNEQFF
>-|TRBV4-3|TRBJ2-6
CASSQDLQVVLSGANVLTF
>-|TRBV12-3/TRBV12-4|TRBJ1-1
CASSLGAAMNTEAFF
>few|TRBV4-1|TRBJ2-1
CASSQRVLAGNEQFF
>-|TRBV28|TRBJ2-5
CASSLGPGTGQETQYF
>-|TRBV29-1|TRBJ2-7
CSVKNSYEQYF
>-|TRBV12-3/TRBV12-4|TRBJ2-3
CASSLSEYVWEKDTQYF
>once|TRBV5-1|TRBJ2-3
CASSPTLTDAQYF
>few|TRBV3-1|TRBJ1-5
CASSQNPGSGQPQHF
>few|TRBV28|TRBJ1-6
CASSLRGRDSPLHF
>-|TRBV7-2|TRBJ1-2
CASSRRDRVFLGYTF
>-|TRBV6-2/TRBV6-3|TRBJ2-7
CASSYVGLEQYF
>-|TRBV29-1|TRBJ2-1
CSVVTGTNEQFF
>few|TRBV29-1|TRBJ1-2
CSAIPQGLNGYTF
>few|TRBV7-9|TRBJ2-5
CASSTTGTGTQYF
>few|TRBV9|TRBJ2-1
CASSVGGLYNEQFF
>-|TRBV7-9|TRBJ2-7
CASSPGQGIEQYF
>-|TRBV7-9|TRBJ2-1
CASSSTSSGGYNEQFF
>-|TRBV27|TRBJ1-4
CASSLRRTTVEKLFF
>few|TRBV2|TRBJ2-2
CASSDVRANTGELFF
>few|TRBV12-3/TRBV12-4|TRBJ2-3
CASTAGGPSTDTQYF
>-|TRBV4-2|TRBJ2-1
CASSQEDWAAGNEQFF
>few|TRBV5-6|TRBJ1-5
CASSFGAGRQDQPQHF
>-|TRBV12-3/TRBV12-4|TRBJ1-5
CASSLSGFDQPQHF
>few|TRBV15|TRBJ2-4
CATSRDRSTQYF
>-|TRBV7-2|TRBJ2-3
CASSLVGSGSTDTQYF
>-|TRBV20-1|TRBJ2-7
CSARGLSPYEQYF
>-|TRBV28|TRBJ2-1
CASSFRGGAGNEQFF
>-|TRBV6-5|-
CASSYSGTCGYEQYF
>-|TRBV2|TRBJ2-3
CASSGQFRDTQYF
>-|TRBV29-1|TRBJ2-5
CSSSWGLLGQETQYF
>-|TRBV6-2/TRBV6-3|TRBJ1-5
CASSPKGEAYNQPQHF
>-|TRBV29-1|TRBJ2-5
CSGRGSGGETQYF
>-|TRBV10-3|TRBJ1-5
CAISESRGEQPQHF
>few|TRBV10-3|TRBJ2-7
CAISEDGGVYEQYF
>-|TRBV14|TRBJ2-7
CASSQERTGPYEQYF
>-|TRBV4-1|TRBJ2-5
CASSPLTKRGRETQYF
>few|TRBV6-2/TRBV6-3|TRBJ1-5
CASSTHETGVNQPQHF
>-|TRBV7-2|TRBJ2-7
CASSSYTTPYEQYF
>-|TRBV6-2/TRBV6-3|TRBJ1-5
CASSSRTGEKQPQHF
>-|TRBV7-9|TRBJ1-1
CASSLDFTEAFF
>-|TRBV5-6|TRBJ2-6
CASSLIGEVPSGANVLTF
>few|TRBV15|TRBJ2-1
CATSRPGQGLYNEQFF
>few|TRBV20-1|TRBJ2-3
CSARFRENTDTQYF